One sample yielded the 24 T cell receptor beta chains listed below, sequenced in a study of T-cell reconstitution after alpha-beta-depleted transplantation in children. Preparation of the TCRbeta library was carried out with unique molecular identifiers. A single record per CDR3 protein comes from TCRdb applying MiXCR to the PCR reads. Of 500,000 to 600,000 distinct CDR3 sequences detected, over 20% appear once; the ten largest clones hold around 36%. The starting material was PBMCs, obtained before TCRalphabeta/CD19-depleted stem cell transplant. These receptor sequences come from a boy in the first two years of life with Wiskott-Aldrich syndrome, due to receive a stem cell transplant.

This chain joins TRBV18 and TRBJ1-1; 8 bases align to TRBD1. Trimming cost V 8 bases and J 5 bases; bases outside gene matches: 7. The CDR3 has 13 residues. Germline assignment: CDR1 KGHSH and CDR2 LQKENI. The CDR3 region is CASTGQGGTEAFF. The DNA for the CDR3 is TGTGCCAGCACTGGACAGGGTGGGACTGAAGCTTTCTTT. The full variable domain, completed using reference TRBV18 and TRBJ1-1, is NAGVMQNPRHLVRRRGQEARLRCSPMKGHSHVYWYRQLPEEGLKFMVYLQKENIIDESGMPKERFSAEFPKEGPSILRIQQVVRGDSAAYFCASTGQGGTEAFFGQGTRLTVV.

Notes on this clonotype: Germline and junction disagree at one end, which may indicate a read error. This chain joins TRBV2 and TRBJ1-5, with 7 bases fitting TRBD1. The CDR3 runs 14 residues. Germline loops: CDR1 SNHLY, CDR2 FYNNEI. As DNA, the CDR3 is TGTGCCACACGACAGGGAGTTAGCGATCAGCCCCAGCATTTT. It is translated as CATRQGVSDQPQHF.

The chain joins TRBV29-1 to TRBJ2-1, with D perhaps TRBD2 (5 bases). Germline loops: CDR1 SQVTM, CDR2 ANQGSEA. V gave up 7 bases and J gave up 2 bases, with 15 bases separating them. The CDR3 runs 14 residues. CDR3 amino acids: CSASRLRAYNEQFF. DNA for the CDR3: TGCAGCGCGAGTCGACTAAGGGCCTACAATGAGCAGTTCTTC.

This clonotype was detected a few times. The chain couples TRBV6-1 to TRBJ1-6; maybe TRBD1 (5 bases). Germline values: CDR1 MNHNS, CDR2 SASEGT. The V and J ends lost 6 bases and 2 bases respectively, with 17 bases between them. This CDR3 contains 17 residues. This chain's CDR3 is CASRVGHGPTYNSPLHF. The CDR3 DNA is TGTGCCAGCAGGGTGGGGCATGGTCCTACCTATAATTCACCCCTCCACTTT.

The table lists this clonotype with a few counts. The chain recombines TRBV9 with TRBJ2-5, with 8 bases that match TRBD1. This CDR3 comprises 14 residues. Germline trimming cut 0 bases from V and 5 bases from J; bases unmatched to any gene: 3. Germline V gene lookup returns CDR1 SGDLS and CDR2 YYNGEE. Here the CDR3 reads CASSVGTGWETQYF. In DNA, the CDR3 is TGTGCCAGCAGCGTAGGGACAGGGTGGGAGACCCAGTACTTC. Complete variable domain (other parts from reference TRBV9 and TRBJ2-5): DSGVTQTPKHLITATGQRVTLRCSPRSGDLSVYWYQQSLDQGLQFLIQYYNGEERAKGNILERFSAQQFPDLHSELNLSSLELGDSALYFCASSVGTGWETQYFGPGTRLLVL.

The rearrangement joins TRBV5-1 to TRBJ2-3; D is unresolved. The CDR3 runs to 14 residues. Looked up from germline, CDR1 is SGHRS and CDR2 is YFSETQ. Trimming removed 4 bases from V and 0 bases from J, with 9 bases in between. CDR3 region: CASSTTTSTDTQYF. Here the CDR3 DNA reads TGCGCCAGCAGCACAACCACTAGCACAGATACGCAGTATTTT.

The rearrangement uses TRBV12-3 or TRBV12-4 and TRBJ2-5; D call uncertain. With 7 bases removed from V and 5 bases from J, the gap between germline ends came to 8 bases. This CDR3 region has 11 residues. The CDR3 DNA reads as TGTGCCAGCACGGTGGGGGAGACCCAGTACTTC. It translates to CASTVGETQYF.

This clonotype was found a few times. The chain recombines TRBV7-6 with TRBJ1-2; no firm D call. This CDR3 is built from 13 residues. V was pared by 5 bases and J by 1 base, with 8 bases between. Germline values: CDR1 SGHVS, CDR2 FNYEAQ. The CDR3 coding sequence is TGTGCCAGCAGCCCTGACATTAACTATGGCTACACCTTC. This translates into CASSPDINYGYTF. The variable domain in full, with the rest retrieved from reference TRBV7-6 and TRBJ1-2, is GAGVSQSPRYKVTKRGQDVALRCDPISGHVSLYWYRQALGQGPEFLTYFNYEAQQDKSGLPNDRFSAERPEGSISTLTIQRTEQRDSAMYRCASSPDINYGYTFGSGTRLTVV.

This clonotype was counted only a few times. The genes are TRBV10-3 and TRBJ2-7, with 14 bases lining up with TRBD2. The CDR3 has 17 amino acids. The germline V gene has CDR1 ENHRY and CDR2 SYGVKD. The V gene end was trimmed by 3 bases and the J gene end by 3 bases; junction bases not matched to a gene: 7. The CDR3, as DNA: TGTGCCATCAGTGACCACCAGACTAGCGGGAGGGACTACGAGCAGTACTTC. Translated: CAISDHQTSGRDYEQYF.

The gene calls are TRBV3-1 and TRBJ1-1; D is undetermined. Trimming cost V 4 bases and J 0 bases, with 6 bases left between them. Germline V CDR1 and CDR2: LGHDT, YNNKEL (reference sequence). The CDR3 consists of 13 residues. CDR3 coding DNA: TGTGCCAGCAGCCCGAGCTTGAACACTGAAGCTTTCTTT. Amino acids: CASSPSLNTEAFF.

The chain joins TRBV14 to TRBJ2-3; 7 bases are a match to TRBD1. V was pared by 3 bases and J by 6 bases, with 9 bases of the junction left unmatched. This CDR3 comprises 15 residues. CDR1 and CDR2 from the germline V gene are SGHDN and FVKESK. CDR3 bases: TGTGCCAGCAGCCATCTGGACAGGCATGGGGATACGCAGTATTTT. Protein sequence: CASSHLDRHGDTQYF.

CDR3 sequence (DNA): TGCGCCAGCAGCTTGGACGGCGGTGAAGAGACCCAGTACTTC. This gives the protein CASSLDGGEETQYF. The gene calls are TRBV5-1 and TRBJ2-5, with D unclear. Trimming removed 0 bases from V and 3 bases from J, with 9 bases in between. CDR3 length equals 14 residues. Germline-derived CDR1 and CDR2 are SGHRS and YFSETQ.

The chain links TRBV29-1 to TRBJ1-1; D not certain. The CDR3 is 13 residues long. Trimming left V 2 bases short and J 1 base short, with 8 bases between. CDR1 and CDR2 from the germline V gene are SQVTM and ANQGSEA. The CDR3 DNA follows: TGCAGCGTTGAAATACAGACGAACACTGAAGCTTTCTTT. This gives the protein CSVEIQTNTEAFF.

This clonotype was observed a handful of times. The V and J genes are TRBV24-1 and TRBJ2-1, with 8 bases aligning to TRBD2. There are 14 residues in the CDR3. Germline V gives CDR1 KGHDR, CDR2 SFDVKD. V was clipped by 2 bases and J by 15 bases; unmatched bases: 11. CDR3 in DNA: TGTGCCACCAGTGATTCCCGCGCAGGCGGGAGGCCGTTCTTC. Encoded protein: CATSDSRAGGRPFF.

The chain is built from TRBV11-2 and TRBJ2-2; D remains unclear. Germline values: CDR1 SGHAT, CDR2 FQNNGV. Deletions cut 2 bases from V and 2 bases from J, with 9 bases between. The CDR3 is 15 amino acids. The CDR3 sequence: CASSLPIGNTGELFF. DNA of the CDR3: TGTGCCAGCAGCTTACCCATCGGAAACACCGGGGAGCTGTTTTTT.

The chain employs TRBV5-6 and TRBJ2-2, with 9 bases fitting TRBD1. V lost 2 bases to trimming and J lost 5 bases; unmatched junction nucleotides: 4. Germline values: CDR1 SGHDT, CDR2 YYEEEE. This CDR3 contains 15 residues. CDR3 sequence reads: CASSFKDRGTGELFF. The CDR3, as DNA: TGTGCCAGCAGCTTCAAGGACAGGGGTACCGGGGAGCTGTTTTTT. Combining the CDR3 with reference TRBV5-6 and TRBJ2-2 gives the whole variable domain DAGVTQSPTHLIKTRGQQVTLRCSPKSGHDTVSWYQQALGQGPQFIFQYYEEEERQRGNFPDRFSGHQFPNYSSELNVNALLLGDSALYLCASSFKDRGTGELFFGEGSRLTVL.

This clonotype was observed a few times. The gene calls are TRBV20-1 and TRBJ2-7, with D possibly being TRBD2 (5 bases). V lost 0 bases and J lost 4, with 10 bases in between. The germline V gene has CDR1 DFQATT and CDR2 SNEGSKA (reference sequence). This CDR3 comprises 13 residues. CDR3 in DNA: TGCAGTGCTAGAGATCGAGGGATTTACGAGCAGTACTTC. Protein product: CSARDRGIYEQYF.

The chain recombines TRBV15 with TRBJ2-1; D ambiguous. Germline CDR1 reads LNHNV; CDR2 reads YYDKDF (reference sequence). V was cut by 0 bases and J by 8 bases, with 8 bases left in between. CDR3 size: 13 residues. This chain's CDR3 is CATSRDGRDEQFF. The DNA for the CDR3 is TGTGCCACCAGCAGAGATGGGCGTGATGAGCAGTTCTTC.

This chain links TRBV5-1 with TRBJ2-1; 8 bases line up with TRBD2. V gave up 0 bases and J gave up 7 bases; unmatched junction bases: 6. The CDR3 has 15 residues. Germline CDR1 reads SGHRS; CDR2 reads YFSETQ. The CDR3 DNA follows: TGCGCCAGCAGCTTGGTATCGTCTAGCGGGAATGAGCAGTTCTTC. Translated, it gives CASSLVSSSGNEQFF.

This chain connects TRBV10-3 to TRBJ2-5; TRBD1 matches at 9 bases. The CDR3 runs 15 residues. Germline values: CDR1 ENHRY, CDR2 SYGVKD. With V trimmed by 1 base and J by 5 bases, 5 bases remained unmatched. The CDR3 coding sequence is TGTGCCATCAGTGAGTTAGGACAGGGGCGGGAGACCCAGTACTTC. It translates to CAISELGQGRETQYF.

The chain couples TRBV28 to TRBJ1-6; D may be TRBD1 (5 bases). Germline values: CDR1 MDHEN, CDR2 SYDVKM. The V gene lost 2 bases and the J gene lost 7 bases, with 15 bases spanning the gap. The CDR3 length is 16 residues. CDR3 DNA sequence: TGTGCCAGCAGTTTAGCCAGGGTATTAGGAAATTCACCCCTCCACTTT. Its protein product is CASSLARVLGNSPLHF.

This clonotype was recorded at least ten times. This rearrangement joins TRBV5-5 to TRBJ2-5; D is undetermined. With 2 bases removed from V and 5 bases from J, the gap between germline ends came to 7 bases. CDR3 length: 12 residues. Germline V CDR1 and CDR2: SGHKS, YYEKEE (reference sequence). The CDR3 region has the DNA TGTGCCAGCAGCTTTCCCGAGGAGACCCAGTACTTC. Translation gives CASSFPEETQYF.

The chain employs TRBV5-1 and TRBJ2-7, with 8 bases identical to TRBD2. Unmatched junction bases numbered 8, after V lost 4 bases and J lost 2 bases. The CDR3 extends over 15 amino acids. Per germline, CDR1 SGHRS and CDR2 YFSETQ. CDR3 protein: CASSRDSGGTYEQYF. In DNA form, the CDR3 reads TGCGCCAGCAGCCGAGACAGCGGGGGAACCTACGAGCAGTACTTC.

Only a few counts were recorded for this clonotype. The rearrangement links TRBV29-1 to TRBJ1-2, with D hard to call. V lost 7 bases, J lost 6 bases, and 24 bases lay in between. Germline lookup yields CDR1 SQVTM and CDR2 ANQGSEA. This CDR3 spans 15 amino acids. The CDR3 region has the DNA TGCAGCGGCCCCATCGGGAGGAGGTCGCCCGATGGCTACACCTTC. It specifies CSGPIGRRSPDGYTF.